The T cell receptor (beta chain) under discussion was sequenced for a study of T-cell reconstitution after alpha-beta-depleted transplantation in children. Findings and limits, study-wide: Reportedly, alpha-beta T cells present about two months post-transplant originated from several hundred expanded clones of graft origin.

This clonotype was seen more than once but under ten times. The antigen remains unidentified. V lost 5 bases, J lost 1 base, and 10 bases stayed unmatched. The CDR3 extends over 15 amino acids. The germline V gene encodes CDR1 DFQATT and CDR2 SNEGSKA (reference sequence). During its preparation, the TCRbeta library received unique molecular identifiers. TCRdb reprocessed the PCR reads with MiXCR, giving one entry per CDR3 protein. The sample lists fewer than 550,000 distinct CDR3 sequences, roughly 10% seen once, with 12% to 15% in the top ten. J is TRBJ2-5 and V is TRBV20-1; 7 positions match TRBD1. The TCR comes from a female patient aged 2 to 10 who had a stem cell transplant for aplastic anemia, so the T cells may come from the graft donor. Sample: PBMCs, mostly from graft donor cells, taken 180 days after TCRalphabeta/CD19-depleted stem cell transplant. The CDR3 bases are TGCAGTGCTCCGAGGGGACAGTCCCTCCAAGAGACCCAGTACTTC. Its translation is CSAPRGQSLQETQYF.